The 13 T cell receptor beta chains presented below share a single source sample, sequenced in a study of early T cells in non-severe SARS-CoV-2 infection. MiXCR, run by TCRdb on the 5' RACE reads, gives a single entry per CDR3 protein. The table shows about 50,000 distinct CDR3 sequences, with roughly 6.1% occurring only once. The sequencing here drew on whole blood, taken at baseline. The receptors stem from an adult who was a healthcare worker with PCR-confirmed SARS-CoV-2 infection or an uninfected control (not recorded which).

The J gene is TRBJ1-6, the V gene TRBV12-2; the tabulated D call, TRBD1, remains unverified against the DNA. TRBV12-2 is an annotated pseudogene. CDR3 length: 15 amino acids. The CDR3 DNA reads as TGTGCAAGTCGCTTAGTAGGGACAGGAAAGAGGTCCCTCCACTTT. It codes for CASRLVGTGKRSLHF.

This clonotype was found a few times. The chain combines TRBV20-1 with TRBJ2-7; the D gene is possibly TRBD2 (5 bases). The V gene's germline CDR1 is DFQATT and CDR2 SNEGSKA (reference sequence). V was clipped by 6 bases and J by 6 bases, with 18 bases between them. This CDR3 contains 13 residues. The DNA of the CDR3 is TGCAGTGCCGTGGGAGACCGTGGAGGCGAGCAGTACTTC. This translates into CSAVGDRGGEQYF.

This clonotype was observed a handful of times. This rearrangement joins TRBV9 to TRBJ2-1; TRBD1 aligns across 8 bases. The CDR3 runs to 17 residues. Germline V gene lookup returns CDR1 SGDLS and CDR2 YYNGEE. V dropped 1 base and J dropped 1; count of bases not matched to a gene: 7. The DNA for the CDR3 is TGTGCCAGCAGCGTACCGGAAACAGGGGGATCCTACAATGAGCAGTTCTTC. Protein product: CASSVPETGGSYNEQFF. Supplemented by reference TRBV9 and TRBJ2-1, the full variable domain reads DSGVTQTPKHLITATGQRVTLRCSPRSGDLSVYWYQQSLDQGLQFLIQYYNGEERAKGNILERFSAQQFPDLHSELNLSSLELGDSALYFCASSVPETGGSYNEQFFGPGTRLTVL.

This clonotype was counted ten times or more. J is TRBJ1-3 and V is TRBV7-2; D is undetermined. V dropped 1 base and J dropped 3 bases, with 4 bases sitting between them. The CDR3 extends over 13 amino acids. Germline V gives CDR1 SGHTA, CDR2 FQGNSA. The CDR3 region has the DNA TGTGCCAGCAGCTTAGTGCATGGAAACACCATATATTTT. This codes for CASSLVHGNTIYF.

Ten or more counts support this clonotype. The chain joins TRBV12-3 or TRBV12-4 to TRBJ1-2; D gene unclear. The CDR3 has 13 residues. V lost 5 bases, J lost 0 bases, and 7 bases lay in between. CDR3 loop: CASSLSPNYGYTF. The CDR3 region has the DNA TGTGCCAGCAGTCTAAGCCCTAACTATGGCTACACCTTC.

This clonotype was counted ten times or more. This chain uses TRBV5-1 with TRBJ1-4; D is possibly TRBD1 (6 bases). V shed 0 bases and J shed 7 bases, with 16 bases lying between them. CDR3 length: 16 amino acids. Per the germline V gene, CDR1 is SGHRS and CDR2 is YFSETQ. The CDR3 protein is CASSLATVGAGEKLFF. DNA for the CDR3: TGCGCCAGCAGCTTGGCCACTGTGGGGGCCGGTGAAAAACTGTTTTTT.

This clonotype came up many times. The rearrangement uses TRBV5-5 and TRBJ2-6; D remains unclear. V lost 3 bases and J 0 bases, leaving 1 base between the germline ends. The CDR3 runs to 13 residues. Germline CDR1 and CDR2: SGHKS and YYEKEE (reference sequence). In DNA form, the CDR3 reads TGTGCCAGCAGCTACTCTGGGGCCAACGTCCTGACTTTC. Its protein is CASSYSGANVLTF.

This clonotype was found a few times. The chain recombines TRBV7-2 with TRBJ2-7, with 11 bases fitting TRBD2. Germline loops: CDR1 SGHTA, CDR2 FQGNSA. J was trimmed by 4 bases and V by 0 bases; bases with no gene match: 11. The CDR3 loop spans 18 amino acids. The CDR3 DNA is TGTGCCAGCAGCTTAGCCAGGACTAGCGGGTCTATTGGATACGAGCAGTACTTC. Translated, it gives CASSLARTSGSIGYEQYF.

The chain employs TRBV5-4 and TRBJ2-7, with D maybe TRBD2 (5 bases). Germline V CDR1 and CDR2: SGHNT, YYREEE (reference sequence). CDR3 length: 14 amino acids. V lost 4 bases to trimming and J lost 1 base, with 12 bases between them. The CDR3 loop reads CASSPDEGSYEQYF. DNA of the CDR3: TGTGCCAGCAGCCCCGACGAGGGATCCTACGAGCAGTACTTC.

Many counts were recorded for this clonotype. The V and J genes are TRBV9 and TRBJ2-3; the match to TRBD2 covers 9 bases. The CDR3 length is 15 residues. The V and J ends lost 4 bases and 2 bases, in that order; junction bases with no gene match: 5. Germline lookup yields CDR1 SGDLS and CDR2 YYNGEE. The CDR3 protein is CASSSSGRTTDTQYF. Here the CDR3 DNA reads TGTGCCAGCAGCTCCAGCGGGAGGACCACAGATACGCAGTATTTT.

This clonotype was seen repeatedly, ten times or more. The CDR3 coding sequence is TGTGCCAGCAGTTTAAGGTCCGGGGTCAGGGTGAACACTGAAGCTTTCTTT. Amino acids: CASSLRSGVRVNTEAFF. The V and J genes are TRBV12-3 or TRBV12-4 and TRBJ1-1; tentative D call: TRBD1 (5 bases). The CDR3 runs to 17 residues. With 2 bases removed from V and 0 bases from J, the gap between germline ends came to 16 bases.

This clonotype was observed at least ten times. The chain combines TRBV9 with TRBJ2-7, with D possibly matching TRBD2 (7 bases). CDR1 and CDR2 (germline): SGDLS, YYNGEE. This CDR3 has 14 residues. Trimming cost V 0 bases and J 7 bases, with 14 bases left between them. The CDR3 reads CASSVGPRGGEQYF. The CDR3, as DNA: TGTGCCAGCAGCGTAGGACCCAGGGGAGGGGAGCAGTACTTC.

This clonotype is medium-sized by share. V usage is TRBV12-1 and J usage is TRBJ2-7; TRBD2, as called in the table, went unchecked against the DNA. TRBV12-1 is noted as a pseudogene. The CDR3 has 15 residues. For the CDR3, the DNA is TGTGCCAGCAGCTTGGTAGACTTCCCTCCCTACGAGCAGTACTTC. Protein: CASSLVDFPPYEQYF.